Following are 31 T cell receptor beta chains from one sample sequenced in a study of PD-1 blockade in mismatch repair-deficient tumors. Clones were sequenced by immunoSEQ multiplex PCR, and TCRdb holds only the in-frame ones, with some missing. The top ten hold approximately 6.5% of the sample, which has about 100,000 clones, 82% seen once. Sample: peripheral blood, taken 30 to 36 weeks after starting pembrolizumab. The receptor set was obtained from an adult with mismatch repair-deficient cancer.

This chain links TRBV5-8 with TRBJ1-1, with TRBD1 identical over 8 bases. Germline CDR1 and CDR2: SGHTS and YDEGEE. There are 16 residues in the CDR3. The junction had 8 bases not matched to a gene; V was cut back by 4 bases and J by 0 bases. CDR3 amino acids: CASSLTTGDMNTEAFF. For the CDR3, the DNA is TGTGCCAGCAGCCTAACGACAGGGGACATGAACACTGAAGCTTTCTTT.

The chain employs TRBV5-6 and TRBJ1-5; 11 positions match TRBD1. The CDR3 contains 14 residues. Germline V gene lookup returns CDR1 SGHDT and CDR2 YYEEEE. V trimming: 4 bases; J trimming: 7 bases; junction bases outside the gene matches: 4. Here the CDR3 reads CASSAGQGEQPQHF. The DNA for the CDR3 is TGTGCCAGCAGCGCGGGACAGGGGGAACAGCCCCAGCATTTT.

This clone was seen a few times. The rearrangement joins TRBV19 to TRBJ2-2, with 8 bases matching TRBD1. The CDR3 has 14 residues. The V gene's germline CDR1 is LNHDA and CDR2 SQIVND (reference sequence). Germline trimming cut 5 bases from V and 4 bases from J; bases unmatched to any gene: 3. The CDR3 sequence: CASSRTGSTGELFF. In nucleotides, the CDR3 is TGTGCCAGTAGTCGGACAGGGTCCACCGGGGAGCTGTTTTTT.

The V call is TRBV30, the J call TRBJ2-2; a possible D gene is TRBD2 (5 bases). Trimming took off 4 bases at V and 7 bases at J, with 10 bases between the two ends. Germline assignment: CDR1 GTSNPN and CDR2 SVGIG (reference sequence). This CDR3 contains 12 residues. The CDR3 nucleotides read TGTGCCTGGACGAGCGCGGGCGGGGAGCTGTTTTTT. Amino acids: CAWTSAGGELFF.

The rearrangement uses TRBV5-6 and TRBJ2-5; D ambiguous. The V gene's germline CDR1 is SGHDT and CDR2 YYEEEE. This CDR3 is built from 12 residues. V was clipped by 1 base and J by 5 bases, with 6 bases between them. Written as DNA, the CDR3 is TGTGCCAGCAGCTTGATCTGGGAGACCCAGTACTTC. This codes for CASSLIWETQYF.

This clone was observed a handful of times. The chain is built from TRBV18 and TRBJ2-7, with 8 bases identical to TRBD2. Germline-derived CDR1 and CDR2 are KGHSH and LQKENI. This CDR3 comprises 16 residues. V trimming: 6 bases; J trimming: 0 bases; junction bases outside the gene matches: 10. CDR3 nucleotides: TGTGCCAGCTCCAGAAATAGCGGGACGAGCTCCTACGAGCAGTACTTC. It codes for CASSRNSGTSSYEQYF.

The chain is built from TRBV6-1 and TRBJ2-7; TRBD1 aligns across 10 bases. Losses at the gene ends were 2 bases for V and 4 bases for J; bases not matched to a gene: 8. The V gene's germline CDR1 is MNHNS and CDR2 SASEGT. The CDR3 is 16 residues long. CDR3 sequence: CASSEKRDRGRYEQYF. In DNA form, the CDR3 reads TGTGCCAGCAGTGAAAAGCGGGACAGGGGACGTTACGAGCAGTACTTC.

The rearrangement uses TRBV7-8 and TRBJ1-1; the D is unclear. The CDR3 is 14 residues long. In germline, CDR1 is SGHVS, CDR2 FQNEAQ. The ends were cut back, 1 base at V and 0 bases at J, with 6 bases in the middle. CDR3 region: CASSLVNLNTEAFF. CDR3 DNA: TGTGCCAGCAGCTTAGTCAACTTGAACACTGAAGCTTTCTTT.

Concerning this clone: The sample contains more than one DNA sequence encoding this CDR3. J is TRBJ2-1 and V is TRBV7-2; D gene ambiguous. CDR1 and CDR2 from the germline V gene are SGHTA and FQGNSA. The CDR3 has 13 amino acids. The germline V and J ends were trimmed by 5 bases and 4 bases, with 9 bases remaining between them. The CDR3 spells CASSPDRYNEQFF. The DNA of the CDR3 is TGTGCCAGCAGCCCGGACCGTTACAATGAGCAGTTCTTC.

The chain uses TRBV11-2 and TRBJ2-2, with 7 bases matching TRBD2. Germline CDR1 is SGHAT and CDR2 is FQNNGV. The CDR3 totals 16 residues. V shed 5 bases, J shed 4 bases, and the junction held 10 bases outside the gene matches. The CDR3 DNA sequence: TGTGCCAGCAGCCTGCTGGGGGGGGTGAGCACCGGGGAGCTGTTTTTT. It specifies CASSLLGGVSTGELFF.

This clone has a single count. The chain recombines TRBV28 with TRBJ1-1; D is unclear. CDR3 length: 13 residues. The germline V gene encodes CDR1 MDHEN and CDR2 SYDVKM. The V end was cut by 4 bases, the J end by 4 bases, with 10 bases between. CDR3 sequence: CASSSAEFTEAFF. CDR3 DNA sequence: TGTGCCAGCAGTTCCGCGGAATTCACTGAAGCTTTCTTT.

The genes are TRBV11-3 and TRBJ2-7; 7 nucleotides match TRBD2. Per the germline V gene, CDR1 is SGHNT and CDR2 is YENEEA. V lost 5 bases, J lost 3 bases, and 16 bases stayed unmatched. This CDR3 is built from 17 residues. The CDR3 nucleotides are TGTGCCAGCAGCCCCACGGTCCCAAGCGGGAACCTCTACGAGCAGTACTTC. Its translation: CASSPTVPSGNLYEQYF.

The J gene is TRBJ1-1, the V gene TRBV6-6; D remains ambiguous. The CDR3 is 15 residues long. The ends were cut back, 2 bases at V and 2 bases at J, with 12 bases in the middle. CDR1 MNHNY and CDR2 SVGAGI come from the germline V gene (reference sequence). In nucleotides, the CDR3 is TGTGCCAGCAGTTACACCCCATCAAAAAACACTGAAGCTTTCTTT. Translated, it gives CASSYTPSKNTEAFF.

The J gene is TRBJ1-6, the V gene TRBV13; D not certain. V lost 2 bases, J lost 9 bases, and 5 bases lay in between. This CDR3 spans 12 amino acids. Germline CDR1 reads PRHDT; CDR2 reads FYEKMQ (reference sequence). Written as DNA, the CDR3 is TGTGCCAGCAGCTTAACTGCTTCACCCCTCCACTTT. Encoded protein: CASSLTASPLHF.

The V and J genes are TRBV7-6 and TRBJ1-1; 8 nucleotides align to TRBD1. From germline, CDR1 is SGHVS and CDR2 FNYEAQ. The CDR3 contains 15 residues. After removal of 4 bases from V and 3 bases from J, the junction contained 7 bases not matched to a gene. The CDR3 bases are TGTGCCAGCAGCTCATACAGGGGGGGGGACACTGAAGCTTTCTTT. It specifies CASSSYRGGDTEAFF.

The CDR3 loop is CASSLDVGTEAFF. The CDR3 coding sequence is TGTGCCAGCAGCTTAGACGTGGGGACTGAAGCTTTCTTT. This chain joins TRBV7-9 and TRBJ1-1; D not resolved. Germline assignment: CDR1 SEHNR and CDR2 FQNEAQ (reference sequence). There are 13 residues in the CDR3. With 1 base removed from V and 5 bases from J, the gap between germline ends came to 8 bases.

The chain recombines TRBV19 with TRBJ1-5; D is possibly TRBD1 (5 bases). Per the germline V gene, CDR1 is LNHDA and CDR2 is SQIVND (reference sequence). Trimming removed 4 bases at V and 0 bases at J, with 16 bases between. CDR3 length equals 17 residues. This chain's CDR3 is CASSKDWDLYSNQPQHF. The CDR3 coding sequence is TGTGCCAGTAGTAAGGACTGGGACCTCTATAGCAATCAGCCCCAGCATTTT.

This sequence joins TRBV27 and TRBJ1-1; D unclear. The CDR3 runs 13 residues. Germline assignment: CDR1 MNHEY and CDR2 SMNVEV (reference sequence). Deletions cut 3 bases from V and 1 base from J, with 6 bases between. Written as DNA, the CDR3 is TGTGCCAGCAGTTTCACCAGGAACACTGAAGCTTTCTTT. It encodes CASSFTRNTEAFF.

The sample holds one count of this clone. The chain carries TRBV10-3 and TRBJ1-5; D uncertain. V was cut by 0 bases and J by 0 bases, with 9 bases left in between. Germline lookup yields CDR1 ENHRY and CDR2 SYGVKD. The CDR3 consists of 16 residues. This CDR3 is CAISESSPNSNQPQHF. CDR3 nucleotides: TGTGCCATCAGTGAGTCGTCGCCGAATAGCAATCAGCCCCAGCATTTT.

The chain combines TRBV19 with TRBJ2-7; 11 nucleotides agree with TRBD2. From germline, CDR1 is LNHDA and CDR2 SQIVND (reference sequence). V shed 5 bases and J 2 bases; nucleotides not matched to a gene: 5. The CDR3 runs to 15 residues. The CDR3 reads CASSSSGLAAYEQYF. The CDR3 coding sequence is TGTGCCAGTAGTTCTTCGGGACTAGCGGCCTACGAGCAGTACTTC. The variable domain in full, completed from reference TRBV19 and TRBJ2-7, reads DGGITQSPKYLFRKEGQNVTLSCEQNLNHDAMYWYRQDPGQGLRLIYYSQIVNDFQKGDIAEGYSVSREKKESFPLTVTSAQKNPTAFYLCASSSSGLAAYEQYFGPGTRLTVT.

This clone was seen more than once but under ten times. The chain recombines TRBV27 with TRBJ2-5; 11 bases are shared with TRBD2. Per germline, CDR1 MNHEY and CDR2 SMNVEV (reference sequence). The J segment lost 6 bases and the V segment lost 2 bases, leaving 5 bases of the junction unmatched. The CDR3 length is 15 residues. The CDR3 bases are TGTGCCAGCAGTTTAATACTAGCGGGAGTGAAGACCCAGTACTTC. Its protein is CASSLILAGVKTQYF.

This clone showed up just once. This chain uses TRBV7-3 with TRBJ1-2, with a possible D match to TRBD1 (5 bases). Germline CDR1 and CDR2: SGHTA and FQGTGA. Trimming cost V 2 bases and J 0 bases, with 19 bases left between them. The CDR3 contains 18 residues. CDR3 residues: CASSLGDRAPRANYGYTF. DNA of the CDR3: TGTGCCAGCAGCTTAGGGGACCGTGCGCCGCGGGCTAACTATGGCTACACCTTC.

The chain employs TRBV4-1 and TRBJ2-1, with D maybe TRBD2 (6 bases). The germline V gene encodes CDR1 MGHRA and CDR2 YSYEKL. Deletions cut 4 bases from V and 7 bases from J, with 23 bases between. There are 17 residues in the CDR3. In nucleotides, the CDR3 is TGCGCCAGCAGCCCCTATACTCTCGGGGGTGGGGATAATGAGCAGTTCTTC. This sequence encodes CASSPYTLGGGDNEQFF.

The CDR3 sequence is CASSLDGSTDTQYF. The CDR3 DNA reads TGTGCCAGCAGCTTAGACGGGAGCACAGATACGCAGTATTTT. The chain employs TRBV11-3 and TRBJ2-3; D is unresolved. Trimming cost V 0 bases and J 0 bases, with 4 bases left between them. Germline CDR1 and CDR2: SGHNT and YENEEA. The CDR3 runs 14 residues.

V gene TRBV29-1 combines with J gene TRBJ1-1, with a weak D call TRBD1 (5 bases). Germline V lookup: CDR1 SQVTM, CDR2 ANQGSEA. The length of the CDR3 is 13 residues. V lost 3 bases and J lost 4, with 12 bases in between. This CDR3 reads CSVDEGGTTEAFF. The DNA of the CDR3 is TGCAGCGTTGACGAGGGCGGGACCACTGAAGCTTTCTTT.

J is TRBJ1-4 and V is TRBV18; D may be TRBD1 (5 bases). Trimming took 8 bases from V and 4 from J, leaving 11 bases between them. There are 13 residues in the CDR3. Germline CDR1 and CDR2: KGHSH and LQKENI. The CDR3 loop is CASHGGRNEKLFF. DNA for the CDR3: TGTGCCAGCCATGGGGGACGTAATGAAAAACTGTTTTTT.

The V gene is TRBV7-2, the J gene TRBJ2-2; D unclear. Deletions cut 1 base from V and 8 bases from J, with 14 bases between. Germline lookup yields CDR1 SGHTA and CDR2 FQGNSA. This CDR3 region has 15 residues. The CDR3 reads CASSLGQADRGELFF. The DNA of the CDR3 is TGTGCCAGCAGCTTAGGGCAAGCAGATAGGGGGGAGCTGTTTTTT.

As regards this clone: Sequence at one end of the junction differs from germline and may be a read error. This rearrangement joins TRBV7-7 to TRBJ2-2; TRBD1 or TRBD2 may be the D gene (5 bases each). CDR1 and CDR2 from the germline V gene are SSHAT and FNYEAQ (reference sequence). The CDR3 totals 13 residues. The CDR3 nucleotides are TGTGCTAGCAGCTTTGAGGGGTCCGGGGAGCTGTTTTTT. Translating gives CASSFEGSGELFF. The full variable domain, rest sourced from reference TRBV7-7 and TRBJ2-2, is GAGVSQSPRYKVTKRGQDVTLRCDPISSHATLYWYQQALGQGPEFLTYFNYEAQPDKSGLPSDRFSAERPEGSISTLTIQRTEQRDSAMYRCASSFEGSGELFFGEGSRLTVL.

The chain employs TRBV9 and TRBJ2-3; D may be TRBD2 (6 bases). Per the germline V gene, CDR1 is SGDLS and CDR2 is YYNGEE. V was cut by 1 base and J by 2 bases, with 11 bases left in between. This CDR3 spans 15 amino acids. The CDR3 region is CASSVFAGITDTQYF. The CDR3 DNA reads as TGTGCCAGCAGCGTATTCGCGGGAATCACAGATACGCAGTATTTT.

This chain links TRBV5-6 with TRBJ2-5; 8 bases match TRBD2. Germline lookup yields CDR1 SGHDT and CDR2 YYEEEE. J was trimmed by 4 bases and V by 0 bases; bases with no gene match: 2. The CDR3 consists of 14 residues. CDR3 region: CASSLVLAGETQYF. The CDR3 nucleotides read TGTGCCAGCAGCTTGGTTCTAGCGGGAGAGACCCAGTACTTC.

This clone turned up a few times. This rearrangement joins TRBV19 to TRBJ2-1; 10 bases agree with TRBD2. Per germline, CDR1 LNHDA and CDR2 SQIVND (reference sequence). J was trimmed by 1 base and V by 2 bases; bases with no gene match: 8. The CDR3 spans 18 residues. CDR3 sequence: CASSISIAGGPSYNEQFF. The CDR3 DNA follows: TGTGCCAGTAGTATAAGTATAGCGGGAGGACCTTCCTACAATGAGCAGTTCTTC.